This is a list of T cell receptor beta chains from one sample in a study of control samples from healthy donors and cancer patients. Measured with immunoSEQ multiplex PCR; TCRdb has only the in-frame clones, and not every one. The sample holds 400,000 to 500,000 clones; about 93% are singletons and the top ten take 5.5% to 7.5%. The sequencing input was PBMCs. The receptors stem from a man aged 40-49 years with head and neck cancer. The CDR3 runs from the conserved cysteine through the conserved F or W. Each record gives: V gene, CDR3 length, CDR3 protein.

TRBV4-2 | 12 | CASSQDGYEQYF
TRBV6-6 | 15 | CASTSWGRAPYEQYF
TRBV6-2/TRBV6-3 | 13 | CASSYEVSYGYTF
TRBV9 | 16 | CASSLGQDEWSTEAFF
TRBV7-2 | 14 | CASSLVGHANQAFF
TRBV5-4 | 13 | CASSLPTATEAFF
TRBV28 | 15 | CASSSPTGAGNTIYF
TRBV30 | 16 | CAWSRGQGTFGTEAFF
TRBV12-5 | 14 | CASGMGQGGNTIYF
TRBV24-1 | 13 | CATSVGGGDTQYF
TRBV12-3/TRBV12-4 | 10 | CASSLGEQFF
TRBV27 | 18 | CASRGPFVGGGFTDTQYF
TRBV30 | 15 | CAWSVKLGGNQPQHF
TRBV25-1 | 15 | CASSDHGGASYEQYF
TRBV5-1 | 17 | CASSLPTGEISGNTIYF
TRBV7-2 | 14 | CASSPLLSGQPQHF
TRBV10-2 | 14 | CASREDRNNSPLHF
TRBV19 | 11 | CASNRNYGYTF
TRBV7-9 | 17 | CASSLARKGRSNYGYTF
TRBV10-1 | 14 | CASSKRQGGNEQFF
TRBV7-3 | 13 | CASSSFRDDEQYF
TRBV7-7 | 15 | CASRTGTSGQETQYF
TRBV15 | 13 | CATSHNEAYEQYF